The 10 T cell receptor beta chains in this list originate from one sample, sequenced in a study of T cells in Graves' hyperthyroidism and ophthalmopathy. Using RNA transcripts as the source, TCR beta CDR3 regions were amplified. An initial round of RT-PCR targeting the TCR CDR3 relied on the HTBI primer set. TCRdb re-derived calls from the multiplex PCR reads in MiXCR, one entry per CDR3 protein. The data show 400,000 to 550,000 distinct CDR3 sequences, less than 25% seen once. Sequences were obtained from blood. Receptors were obtained from a woman aged 25 to 39 with Graves' ophthalmopathy.

This clonotype was counted many times. V and J are TRBV5-1 and TRBJ2-7; D not resolved. Trimming pared 4 bases from V and 0 bases from J, leaving 14 bases between. Germline CDR1 SGHRS, CDR2 YFSETQ. The CDR3 consists of 15 residues. CDR3 protein: CASSMETRRSYEQYF. CDR3 sequence (DNA): TGCGCCAGCAGCATGGAAACCCGGCGCTCCTACGAGCAGTACTTC.

V is TRBV28 and J is TRBJ1-6; 8 bases are a match to TRBD1. V lost 5 bases to trimming and J lost 5 bases; unmatched junction nucleotides: 2. The CDR3 loop spans 14 amino acids. From germline, CDR1 is MDHEN and CDR2 SYDVKM. The CDR3 is CASSPGQDNSPLHF. In DNA, the CDR3 is TGTGCCAGCAGTCCGGGACAGGATAATTCACCCCTCCACTTT.

This clonotype was observed many times. The chain couples TRBV12-3 or TRBV12-4 to TRBJ2-2; D gene unclear. CDR3 size: 14 residues. The V gene lost 4 bases and the J gene lost 7 bases, with 13 bases spanning the gap. As DNA, the CDR3 is TGTGCCAGCAGTTCCACCCCCCGAGGCGGGGAGCTGTTTTTT. Translation gives CASSSTPRGGELFF.

This clonotype has just a few counts. This chain connects TRBV7-9 to TRBJ2-5, with D tentatively TRBD2 (5 bases). This CDR3 region has 16 residues. The ends were cut back, 5 bases at V and 2 bases at J, with 18 bases in the middle. Germline lookup yields CDR1 SEHNR and CDR2 FQNEAQ (reference sequence). For the CDR3, the DNA is TGTGCCAGCAGCGGACTCGGATTAAAGGCTCAAGAGACCCAGTACTTC. Protein sequence: CASSGLGLKAQETQYF.

Remarks on this clonotype: One junction end does not reproduce the germline sequence, and a read error may be involved. This chain uses TRBV12-3 or TRBV12-4 with TRBJ1-6; a weak D match, TRBD1 (5 bases). The CDR3 sequence is 14 residues long. CDR3 sequence (DNA): TGTGCCAGCAGCCCGACGGACAACGGCTCACCCCCCCACTTT. Translation gives CASSPTDNGSPPHF.

The chain couples TRBV7-2 to TRBJ2-7; no firm D call. CDR3 length: 14 amino acids. Trimming removed 6 bases from V and 0 bases from J, with 12 bases in between. CDR1 and CDR2 (germline): SGHTA, FQGNSA. DNA for the CDR3: TGTGCCAGCAGAGACGTTAGCAGCTCCTACGAGCAGTACTTC. Encoded protein: CASRDVSSSYEQYF.

This rearrangement joins TRBV6-5 to TRBJ1-1; 9 bases are shared with TRBD1. CDR3 length: 15 residues. V gave up 4 bases and J gave up 4 bases; unmatched junction bases: 7. Germline CDR1 is MNHEY and CDR2 is SVGAGI. The CDR3 bases are TGTGCCAGCAGTTCCGGGACAGGGAGCTTCACTGAAGCTTTCTTT. The encoded protein is CASSSGTGSFTEAFF.

This clonotype showed up many times. The V call is TRBV12-3 or TRBV12-4, the J call TRBJ1-3; TRBD1 agrees at 8 bases. Trimming at V came to 3 bases and at J to 4 bases, leaving 8 bases not matched to a gene. The CDR3 extends over 16 amino acids. The CDR3 bases are TGTGCCAGCAGTTTCCTGGAATGGGACAGGGGAAACACCATATATTTT. Translation gives CASSFLEWDRGNTIYF.

The rearrangement joins TRBV11-2 to TRBJ2-7; 11 bases agree with TRBD2. The V and J ends lost 0 bases and 9 bases, in that order; junction bases with no gene match: 10. The CDR3 is 16 residues long. Germline-derived CDR1 and CDR2 are SGHAT and FQNNGV. CDR3 DNA sequence: TGTGCCAGCAGCTTAGAACCTACTAGCGGGAGAGTCGGGCAGTACTTC. Residues: CASSLEPTSGRVGQYF. Full variable domain (remainder filled in from reference TRBV11-2 and TRBJ2-7): EAGVAQSPRYKIIEKRQSVAFWCNPISGHATLYWYQQILGQGPKLLIQFQNNGVVDDSQLPKDRFSAERLKGVDSTLKIQPAKLEDSAVYLCASSLEPTSGRVGQYFGPGTRLTVT.

The J gene is TRBJ2-2, the V gene TRBV4-3; weak D call: TRBD1 (5 bases). The CDR3 length is 15 residues. The V end lost 0 bases, the J end lost 3 bases, and 8 bases lay between the germline ends. Germline V lookup: CDR1 LGHNA, CDR2 YSLEER. In DNA form, the CDR3 reads TGCGCCAGCAGCCAAGATAGCAGGGACACCGGGGAGCTGTTTTTT. Amino acid sequence: CASSQDSRDTGELFF.